This T cell receptor beta chain originates from a study of blood T cell repertoires in COVID-19. For the study at large: The United States, Italy and Spain supplied acute and convalescent COVID-19 samples.

Assay: immunoSEQ multiplex PCR; the TCRdb copy retains only in-frame clones and omits some. The profile covers 40,000 to 50,000 clones, with about 88% appearing a single time and less than 7% taken by the ten largest. This CDR3 is built from 13 residues. CDR1 SGHNT and CDR2 YYREEE come from the germline V gene (reference sequence). The germline V and J ends were trimmed by 2 bases and 3 bases, with 7 bases remaining between them. This TCR came from a human donor in a cohort sampled during active COVID-19. This chain connects TRBV5-4 to TRBJ2-3; no clear D gene. Sequenced input: peripheral blood. The CDR3 protein is CASSFRLTDTQYF. CDR3 nucleotide sequence: TGTGCCAGCAGCTTTAGACTTACAGATACGCAGTATTTT.